The clone carrying this T cell receptor (beta chain) was observed at least ten times. Its matching antigen is unknown. Each CDR3 protein is one row after TCRdb ran MiXCR on the PCR reads. This table holds 85,000 to 100,000 distinct CDR3 sequences, 21% found once. These data belong to a study of molecular identifiers for immune sequencing clone quantification. Study overall: In replicates, the authors split RNA from 20,000 or 100,000 naive CD8 cells five ways and sequenced four.

Study results and caveats: Sizes of clones that are highly expanded could be underestimated (if identical TCR molecules share a barcode). The study reportedly detected spiked Jurkat TCR RNA from one cell among some 1 million naive cells.

Germline V CDR1 and CDR2: LGHNA, YNFKEQ. The CDR3 extends over 15 amino acids. The J segment lost 0 bases and the V segment lost 4 bases, leaving 3 bases of the junction unmatched. The receptor was isolated from a human donor in good health. Some libraries in this study had Jurkat cell RNA spiked in. Sequenced: naive CD8+ T cells from blood, with Jurkat cell RNA spiked in. Subset described: FACS-sorted CD8+CD4-CCR7+CD45RA+ naive T cells. The chain joins TRBV4-2 to TRBJ2-3; 8 bases are shared with TRBD2. CDR3 coding DNA: TGTGCCAGCAGCCGGCTAGCGGGTAGCACAGATACGCAGTATTTT. It specifies CASSRLAGSTDTQYF.